This note documents a single TCR beta chain sequence. Trimming removed 3 bases from V and 5 bases from J, with 11 bases in between. CDR1 SGHTA and CDR2 FQGNSA come from the germline V gene. The CDR3 loop spans 15 amino acids. The data stem from a study of graft-versus-host responses after intestinal transplantation. Profiled with immunoSEQ multiplex PCR; TCRdb holds only in-frame clones, not every one. This table has more than 9,500 clones, roughly 30% appearing once. Responder cells labeled with CFSE (roughly 200,000) were co-plated with irradiated stimulator cells labeled with violet dye (roughly 200,000).

The receptor was derived from a human patient who received an intestinal transplant. This sequence joins TRBV7-2 and TRBJ1-6; tentatively, D is TRBD1 (5 bases). Sequences were derived from alloreactive CD8+ T cells from a mixed lymphocyte reaction culture, sampled before intestinal transplant. Subset reported: CFSE-low proliferating T cells sorted from roughly six-day pre-transplant mixed lymphocyte reaction (GvH or HvG direction). In nucleotides, the CDR3 is TGTGCCAGCAGCTTTTGGACATTCGATAATTCACCCCTCCACTTT. Its translation is CASSFWTFDNSPLHF.